A selection of T cell receptor beta chains follows, all from one sample in a study of blood T cell repertoires in COVID-19. The assay was immunoSEQ multiplex PCR, and TCRdb's table has in-frame clones only and misses some. The sample consists of approximately 91,000 clones, 87% of them appearing once. Sample: peripheral blood. The receptors originated from a man aged 65 to 79 with acute or convalescent COVID-19. Each CDR3 is given with its conserved first and last residue. The D gene is left open where the match is weak. Size values are once, few and many counts, or a class for expanded clones, and some rows have none.

>-|-|TRBV15|TRBJ1-1
CATSRGEQELNTEAFF
TGTGCCACCAGCAGAGGGGAACAGGAGCTGAACACTGAAGCTTTCTTT
>-|TRBD1|TRBV10-1|TRBJ2-7
CASSESRDRVGLHYEQYF
TGCGCCAGCAGTGAGTCCCGGGACAGGGTAGGACTCCACTACGAGCAGTACTTC
>once|-|TRBV29-1|TRBJ1-3
CSVEPRAGNTIYF
TGCAGCGTTGAACCCAGGGCTGGAAACACCATATATTTT
>-|-|TRBV9|TRBJ2-3
CASSVRVGTDTQYF
TGTGCCAGCAGCGTCAGGGTTGGCACAGATACGCAGTATTTT
>-|TRBD1|TRBV24-1|TRBJ1-2
CATSRGGGYTF
TGTGCCACCAGTCGAGGGGGCGGCTACACCTTC
>-|TRBD1|TRBV6-5|TRBJ1-5
CASSSGTGSQQPQHF
TGTGCCAGCAGTTCCGGGACAGGGTCACAGCAGCCCCAGCATTTT
>-|-|TRBV6-2/TRBV6-3|TRBJ2-3
CASSYSGEGRITDTQYF
TGTGCCAGCAGTTACTCGGGTGAGGGCAGGATCACAGATACGCAGTATTTT
>-|TRBD1|TRBV6-6|TRBJ1-1
CASSLDVPGQGAHTEAFF
TGTGCCAGCAGTCTAGACGTCCCGGGACAGGGGGCTCACACTGAAGCTTTCTTT
>-|TRBD1|TRBV4-2|TRBJ1-1
CASSHLDRGQTEAFF
TGTGCCAGCAGCCACCTCGACAGGGGGCAAACTGAAGCTTTCTTT
>-|TRBD1|TRBV5-1|TRBJ1-1
CASSLGQGRAEAFF
TGCGCCAGCAGCCTAGGACAGGGGCGGGCTGAAGCTTTCTTT
>-|-|TRBV4-2|TRBJ1-1
CASSQDPLQDTEAFF
TGTGCCAGCAGCCAAGACCCACTGCAGGACACTGAAGCTTTCTTT
>-|TRBD2|TRBV5-5|TRBJ2-1
CASSYSSGSSYNEQFF
TGTGCCAGCAGTTACTCTAGCGGTAGCTCCTACAATGAGCAGTTCTTC
>-|TRBD1|TRBV4-2|TRBJ1-4
CASSQPGQLNEKLFF
TGTGCCAGCAGCCAACCGGGACAGCTGAATGAAAAACTGTTTTTT
>few|TRBD1|TRBV11-2|TRBJ1-1
CASSSLTGTNTEAFF
TGTGCCAGCAGCTCGTTGACAGGGACGAACACTGAAGCTTTCTTT
>-|-|TRBV5-1|TRBJ2-3
CASSLASSTDTQYF
TGCGCCAGCAGCTTGGCTTCTAGCACAGATACGCAGTATTTT
>-|-|TRBV6-5|TRBJ2-7
CASSFLMAGSYEQYF
TGTGCCAGCAGTTTCCTGATGGCGGGCTCCTACGAGCAGTACTTC
>-|-|TRBV5-4|TRBJ2-7
CASSSPGSYEQYF
TGTGCCAGCAGCTCCCCGGGGTCCTACGAGCAGTACTTC
>-|-|TRBV7-9|TRBJ2-5
CASSLDATGIQETQYF
TGTGCCAGCAGCTTAGATGCGACAGGAATCCAAGAGACCCAGTACTTC
>-|-|TRBV5-1|TRBJ1-3
CASSLAGIGNTIYF
TGCGCCAGCAGCTTGGCGGGGATCGGAAACACCATATATTTT
>few|-|TRBV5-1|TRBJ2-5
CASSLRAGYLQETQYF
TGCGCCAGCAGCTTGAGGGCAGGGTATCTCCAAGAGACCCAGTACTTC
>-|TRBD1|TRBV27|TRBJ2-7
CASSLRTGGLHEQYF
TGTGCCAGCAGTTTAAGGACAGGGGGTTTGCACGAGCAGTACTTC
>-|TRBD2|TRBV27|TRBJ2-3
CASSLTAGGPLDTQYF
TGTGCCAGCAGTTTAACGGCGGGGGGGCCATTAGATACGCAGTATTTT
>once|-|TRBV6-5|TRBJ1-2
CASSYNREGYGYTF
TGTGCCAGCAGTTACAACAGGGAGGGCTATGGCTACACCTTC
>-|TRBD1|TRBV19|TRBJ2-7
CASSPQGDSSYEQYF
TGTGCCAGTAGTCCTCAGGGGGACAGCTCCTACGAGCAGTACTTC
>few|TRBD1|TRBV7-2|TRBJ1-2
CASRSTGDRGYTF
TGTGCCAGCAGGTCTACAGGGGATCGTGGCTACACCTTC
>-|TRBD2|TRBV15|TRBJ2-1
CATSRYGTSGENEQFF
TGTGCCACCAGCAGATACGGGACTAGCGGGGAGAATGAGCAGTTCTTC
>-|TRBD2|TRBV4-1|TRBJ2-3
CASRQSGGRTDTQYF
TGCGCCAGCAGACAAAGCGGGGGCCGCACAGATACGCAGTATTTT
>-|TRBD1|TRBV24-1|TRBJ2-7
CATSDPFLAGGQGHPYEQYF
TGTGCCACCAGTGATCCGTTCCTCGCGGGCGGACAGGGTCATCCCTACGAGCAGTACTTC
>-|TRBD1|TRBV30|TRBJ2-5
CAWSVLLTGEETQYF
TGTGCCTGGAGTGTACTCCTGACAGGGGAAGAGACCCAGTACTTC
>-|-|TRBV5-1|TRBJ1-1
CASVPGQGNTEAFF
TGCGCCAGCGTGCCGGGACAAGGGAACACTGAAGCTTTCTTT